This T cell receptor beta chain was captured in a study of cytomegalovirus exposure and HLA in healthy donors. The V gene's germline CDR1 is SEHNR and CDR2 FQNEAQ (reference sequence). V lost 5 bases and J lost 3, with 11 bases in between. CDR3 length equals 14 residues. This clone was seen only once. What it binds is unknown. 60 Vbeta and 13 Jbeta primers were used in PCR. This table comes from immunoSEQ multiplex PCR, and its TCRdb copy is limited to in-frame clones, with some not included. The sample has approximately 160,000 clones, roughly 87% seen once. Study results and caveats: About 87% or about 30% of the time was how often most TCR beta V segments were productive, according to an earlier analysis. A later examination showed that TCR association rates differed by HLA locus, with DRB1 most and HLA-C fewest. No immune exposure information besides CMV serostatus was available. Usually a TCR sequence was rare, but some public TCRs were found in many donors.

The source of this sequence is a man under 40 in good health and CMV-seropositive. The chain employs TRBV7-9 and TRBJ2-1; a weak D match, TRBD2 (5 bases). Sequencing was carried out using PBMCs. The CDR3 coding sequence is TGTGCCAGCAGCCCCCCCCGGGACTACAATGAGCAGTTCTTC. Translating it yields CASSPPRDYNEQFF.